This T cell receptor beta chain was profiled in a study of CD8 T cells in Susac syndrome. Background on the study: There were about six sequenced Susac syndrome patients with active disease and roughly 8 in remission.

RNA, at roughly 0.45 to 1 ug, was reverse transcribed with random hexamers. MiXCR, run by TCRdb on the immunoSEQ multiplex PCR reads, gives a single entry per CDR3 protein. In the table there are some 110,000 distinct CDR3 sequences, roughly 95% of which are singletons. Sequencing of TCR beta was undertaken in CD8+ and CD4+ T cells derived from blood. FACS was used to enrich TEMRA cells, whereas the CD8+ and CD4+ T cells were obtained by negative isolation. J lost 4 bases, V lost 4 bases, and 3 bases had no gene match. Germline values: CDR1 KGHDR, CDR2 SFDVKD. There are 14 residues in the CDR3. V usage is TRBV24-1 and J usage is TRBJ2-5, with 9 bases that match TRBD1. This clonotype originated in a human donor with Susac syndrome. The sample was CD4+ T cells from PBMCs. The CDR3 region has the DNA TGTGCCACCAGTGAACGGACAGGGGCAGAGACCCAGTACTTC. Residues: CATSERTGAETQYF.